The clone carrying this TCR beta chain has a count of ten or more. Its specificity is not known. The read terminates 3 residues before the CDR3 end, so the remaining end is supplied by the germline J gene. The data were obtained in a study of T cell clonality in common variable immunodeficiency. The study's findings and limits: Fewer deletions and N-nucleotide insertions were reportedly seen in common variable immunodeficiency TCR beta sequences. Links between repertoire features and CVID complications were heterogeneity-limited.

Measured with immunoSEQ multiplex PCR; TCRdb has only the in-frame clones, and not every one. The sample shows about 66,000 clones, none of them appearing just once. Trimming at V came to 7 bases and at J to 5 bases, leaving 11 bases not matched to a gene. Germline CDR1 reads SNHLY; CDR2 reads FYNNEI. The length of the CDR3 is 16 residues. Material: peripheral blood mononuclear cells. This TCR was sampled from a person between 18 and 69 years old in good health. This chain links TRBV2 with TRBJ2-1; 10 bases are a match to TRBD1. CDR3 sequence reads: CASKGQGRPIHNEQFF. CDR3 DNA (partial): TGTGCCAGCAAGGGACAGGGGCGTCCAATCCACAATGAG. The full variable domain, in which reference TRBV2 and TRBJ2-1 provide the parts outside the CDR3, is EPEVTQTPSHQVTQMGQEVILRCVPISNHLYFYWYRQILGQKVEFLVSFYNNEISEKSEIFDDQFSVERPDGSNFTLKIRSTKLEDSAMYFCASKGQGRPIHNEQFFGPGTRLTVL.